This T cell receptor (beta chain) was sequenced for a study of T cells in Graves' hyperthyroidism and ophthalmopathy. The junction had 6 bases not matched to a gene; V was cut back by 6 bases and J by 0 bases. The length of the CDR3 is 15 residues. Findings and caveats of the study: Blood held most thyroid clonotypes expanded above 0.001 frequency. In simple terms, a model built on 13 V-J features told ophthalmopathy apart from stable hyperthyroidism.

This clonotype was counted at least ten times. Its antigen is undetermined. Graves' hyperthyroidism is called stable when ophthalmopathy does not progress within 18 months. Hyperthyroidism had been newly diagnosed in patients aged 18 to 65, and its duration was under 2 months. RNA transcripts provided the source from which TCR beta CDR3 regions were amplified. RT-PCR in the first round (using the HTBI primer set) targeted the TCR CDR3. From the multiplex PCR reads, TCRdb called clonotypes with MiXCR, one entry per CDR3 protein. The sample includes 350,000 to 500,000 distinct CDR3 sequences, approximately 14% of them seen just once.

The sample comprised blood. This rearrangement joins TRBV12-3 or TRBV12-4 to TRBJ2-3, with 7 bases lining up with TRBD2. The source is a young woman with Graves' hyperthyroidism. The CDR3 spells CASSLSGVSTDTQYF. As DNA, the CDR3 is TGTGCCAGCAGCCTCAGCGGGGTCAGCACAGATACGCAGTATTTT.